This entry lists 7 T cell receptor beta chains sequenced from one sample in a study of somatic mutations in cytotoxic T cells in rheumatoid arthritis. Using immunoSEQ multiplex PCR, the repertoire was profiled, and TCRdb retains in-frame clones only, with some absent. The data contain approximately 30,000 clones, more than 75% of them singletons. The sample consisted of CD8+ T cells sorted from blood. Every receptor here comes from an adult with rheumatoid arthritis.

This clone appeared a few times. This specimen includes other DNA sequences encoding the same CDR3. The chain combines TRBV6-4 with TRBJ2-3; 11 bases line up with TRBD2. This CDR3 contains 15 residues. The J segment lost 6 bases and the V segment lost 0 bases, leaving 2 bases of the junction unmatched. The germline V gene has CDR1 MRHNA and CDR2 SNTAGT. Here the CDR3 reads CASSDSSGGADTQYF. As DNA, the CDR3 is TGTGCCAGCAGTGACTCTAGCGGGGGGGCCGATACGCAGTATTTT.

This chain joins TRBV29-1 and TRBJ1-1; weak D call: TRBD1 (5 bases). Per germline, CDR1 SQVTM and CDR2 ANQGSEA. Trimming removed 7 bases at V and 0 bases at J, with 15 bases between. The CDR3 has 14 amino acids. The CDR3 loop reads CSALTGGVNTEAFF. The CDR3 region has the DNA TGCAGCGCCTTGACGGGGGGGGTGAACACTGAAGCTTTCTTT.

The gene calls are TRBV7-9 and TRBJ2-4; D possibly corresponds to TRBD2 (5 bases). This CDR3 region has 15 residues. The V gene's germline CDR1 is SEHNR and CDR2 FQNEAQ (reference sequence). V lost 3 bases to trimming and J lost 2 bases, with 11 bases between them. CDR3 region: CASSFGGASKNIQYF. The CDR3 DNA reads TGTGCCAGCAGCTTCGGAGGAGCTTCCAAAAACATTCAGTACTTC.

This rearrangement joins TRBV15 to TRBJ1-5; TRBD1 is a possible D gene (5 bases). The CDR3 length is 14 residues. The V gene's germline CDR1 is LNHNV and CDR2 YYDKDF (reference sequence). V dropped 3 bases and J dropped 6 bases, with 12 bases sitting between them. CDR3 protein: CATSRSRVGQPQHF. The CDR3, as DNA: TGTGCCACCAGCAGGAGCAGGGTAGGTCAGCCCCAGCATTTT.

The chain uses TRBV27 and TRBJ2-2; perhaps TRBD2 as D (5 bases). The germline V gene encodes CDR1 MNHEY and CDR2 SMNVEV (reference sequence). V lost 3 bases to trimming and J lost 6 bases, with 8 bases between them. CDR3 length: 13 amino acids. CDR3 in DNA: TGTGCCAGCAGTTTGGCGGGTTCCGGGGAGCTGTTTTTT. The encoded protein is CASSLAGSGELFF.

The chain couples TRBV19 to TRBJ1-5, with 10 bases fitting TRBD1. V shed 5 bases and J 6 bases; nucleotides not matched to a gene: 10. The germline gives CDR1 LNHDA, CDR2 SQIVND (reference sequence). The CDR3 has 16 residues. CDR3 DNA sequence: TGTGCCAGTAGTCCTCGACAGGGGGCTTGGGCTCAGCCCCAGCATTTT. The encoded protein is CASSPRQGAWAQPQHF.

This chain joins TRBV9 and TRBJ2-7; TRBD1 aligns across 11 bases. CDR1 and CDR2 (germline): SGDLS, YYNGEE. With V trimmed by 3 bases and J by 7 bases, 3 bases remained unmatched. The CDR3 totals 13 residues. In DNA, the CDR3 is TGTGCCAGCAGCGCGGGACAGGGGGATGAGCAGTACTTC. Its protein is CASSAGQGDEQYF.